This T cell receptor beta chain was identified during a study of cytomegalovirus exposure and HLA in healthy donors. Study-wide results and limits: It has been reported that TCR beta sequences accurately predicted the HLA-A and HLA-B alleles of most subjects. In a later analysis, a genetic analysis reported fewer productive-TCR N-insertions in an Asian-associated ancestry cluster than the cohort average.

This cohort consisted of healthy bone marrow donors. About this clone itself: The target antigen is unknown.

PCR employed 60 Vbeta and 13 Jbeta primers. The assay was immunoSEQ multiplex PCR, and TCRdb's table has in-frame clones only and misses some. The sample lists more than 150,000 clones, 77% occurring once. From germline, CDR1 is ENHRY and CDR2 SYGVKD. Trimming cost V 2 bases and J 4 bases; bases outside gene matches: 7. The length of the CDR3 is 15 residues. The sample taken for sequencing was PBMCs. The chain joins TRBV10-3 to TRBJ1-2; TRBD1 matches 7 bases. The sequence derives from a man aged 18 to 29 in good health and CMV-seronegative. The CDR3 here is CAISEPRTGPYGYTF. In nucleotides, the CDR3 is TGTGCCATCAGTGAGCCAAGGACAGGCCCCTATGGCTACACCTTC.